The clone carrying this T cell receptor (beta chain) was seen repeatedly, ten times or more. Time point denoted: newly diagnosed GD, antithyroid drugs for less than 3 months. The TCR library was made from RNA extracted from PBMCs. This specimen belongs to a study of regulatory T cells in long-lasting Graves disease. For TCR beta, libraries came from iRepertoire HTBI primers and Arm-PCR of CDR3 regions. TCRdb reprocessed the multiplex PCR reads with MiXCR, giving one entry per CDR3 protein. The sample lists approximately 350,000 distinct CDR3 sequences; roughly 10% were seen once. The germline V and J ends were trimmed by 0 bases and 5 bases, with 22 bases remaining between them. CDR3 size: 17 residues. Germline V gene lookup returns CDR1 GTSNPN and CDR2 SVGIG (reference sequence). The sample was also linked to a second study, of T cells in Graves' hyperthyroidism and ophthalmopathy.

The specimen was peripheral blood mononuclear cells (PBMCs), collected at new diagnosis, from a patient treated with antithyroid drugs. This sequence was found in a woman aged 18-29 years with Graves disease. The rearrangement links TRBV30 to TRBJ1-2; D is possibly TRBD1 (6 bases). Here the CDR3 reads CAWSVGPGETGLYGYTF. The DNA of the CDR3 is TGTGCCTGGAGTGTAGGCCCAGGAGAGACAGGCCTGTATGGCTACACCTTC.